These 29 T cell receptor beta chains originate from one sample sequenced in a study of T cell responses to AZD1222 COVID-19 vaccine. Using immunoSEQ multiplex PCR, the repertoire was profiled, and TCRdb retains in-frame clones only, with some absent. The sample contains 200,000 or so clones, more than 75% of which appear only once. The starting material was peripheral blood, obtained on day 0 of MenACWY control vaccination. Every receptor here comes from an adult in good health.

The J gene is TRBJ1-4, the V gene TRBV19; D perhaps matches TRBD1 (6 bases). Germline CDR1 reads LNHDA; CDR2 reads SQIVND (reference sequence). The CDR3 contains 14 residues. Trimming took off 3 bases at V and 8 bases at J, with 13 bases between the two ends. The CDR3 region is CASSITGRREKLFF. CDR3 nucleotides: TGTGCCAGTAGTATTACAGGGAGGCGGGAAAAACTGTTTTTT.

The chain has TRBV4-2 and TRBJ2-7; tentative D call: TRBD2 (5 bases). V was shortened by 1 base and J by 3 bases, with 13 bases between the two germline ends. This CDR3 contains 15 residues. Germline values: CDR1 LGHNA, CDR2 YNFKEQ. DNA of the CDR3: TGTGCCAGCAGCCAAGGGGAGCCGGGATACTACGAGCAGTACTTC. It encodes CASSQGEPGYYEQYF.

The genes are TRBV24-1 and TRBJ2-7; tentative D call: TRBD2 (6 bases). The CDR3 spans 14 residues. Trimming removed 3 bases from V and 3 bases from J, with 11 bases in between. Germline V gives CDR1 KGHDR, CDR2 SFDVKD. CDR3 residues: CATSDRGSSYEQYF. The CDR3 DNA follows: TGTGCCACCAGTGATCGGGGGTCGAGCTACGAGCAGTACTTC.

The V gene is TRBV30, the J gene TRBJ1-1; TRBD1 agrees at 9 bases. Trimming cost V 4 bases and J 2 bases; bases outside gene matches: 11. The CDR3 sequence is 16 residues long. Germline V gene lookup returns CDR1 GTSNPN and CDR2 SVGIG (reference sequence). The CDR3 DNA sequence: TGTGCCTGGACTAAGACAGGGGGGAACGGTAACACTGAAGCTTTCTTT. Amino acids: CAWTKTGGNGNTEAFF.

CDR3 DNA: TGTGCCAGCAGCCGCGATGGACAAGCCTCTGGAAACACCATATATTTT. This gives the protein CASSRDGQASGNTIYF. This chain connects TRBV7-9 to TRBJ1-3, with D possibly matching TRBD1 (5 bases). Germline V gives CDR1 SEHNR, CDR2 FQNEAQ (reference sequence). Trimming took off 5 bases at V and 0 bases at J, with 14 bases between the two ends. The length of the CDR3 is 16 residues.

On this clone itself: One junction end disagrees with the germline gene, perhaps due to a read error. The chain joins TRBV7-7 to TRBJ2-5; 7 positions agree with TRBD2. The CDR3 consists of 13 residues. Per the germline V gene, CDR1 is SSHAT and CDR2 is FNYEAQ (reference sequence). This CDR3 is CASSQLAMETQYF. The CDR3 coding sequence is TGTGCTAGCAGCCAACTAGCGATGGAGACCCAGTACTTC.

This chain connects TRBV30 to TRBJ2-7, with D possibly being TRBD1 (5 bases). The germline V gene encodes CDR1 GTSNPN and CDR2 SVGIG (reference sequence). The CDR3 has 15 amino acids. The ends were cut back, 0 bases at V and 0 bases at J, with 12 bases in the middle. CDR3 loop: CAWSVGAATSYEQYF. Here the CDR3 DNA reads TGTGCCTGGAGTGTAGGGGCGGCCACCTCCTACGAGCAGTACTTC.

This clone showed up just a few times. The CDR3 DNA reads as TGTGCCAGCAGCTTAGGCGGGGGGCTAGGTGAAAAACTGTTTTTT. Its protein is CASSLGGGLGEKLFF. The chain is built from TRBV7-6 and TRBJ1-4, with D possibly matching TRBD1 (6 bases). Germline V CDR1 and CDR2: SGHVS, FNYEAQ. CDR3 length: 15 residues. V was pared by 1 base and J by 7 bases, with 13 bases between.

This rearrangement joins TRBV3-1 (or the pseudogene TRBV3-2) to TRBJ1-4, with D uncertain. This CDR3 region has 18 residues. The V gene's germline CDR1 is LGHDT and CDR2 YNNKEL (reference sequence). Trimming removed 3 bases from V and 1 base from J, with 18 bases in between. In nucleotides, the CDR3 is TGTGCCAGCAGCCACGCCACCGGACGGCGCGGAACTAATGAAAAACTGTTTTTT. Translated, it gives CASSHATGRRGTNEKLFF.

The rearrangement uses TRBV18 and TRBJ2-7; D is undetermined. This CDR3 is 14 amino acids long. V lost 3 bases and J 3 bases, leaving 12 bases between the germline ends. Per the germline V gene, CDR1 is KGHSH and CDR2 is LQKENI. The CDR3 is CASSPLDQSYEQYF. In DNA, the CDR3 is TGTGCCAGCTCACCGTTAGACCAAAGCTACGAGCAGTACTTC.

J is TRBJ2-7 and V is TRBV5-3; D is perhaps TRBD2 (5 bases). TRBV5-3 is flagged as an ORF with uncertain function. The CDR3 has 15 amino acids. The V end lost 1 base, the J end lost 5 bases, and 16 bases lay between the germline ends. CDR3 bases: TGTGCCAGAAGCTTGAGGTTAGCGAGGTCGGACGAGCAGTACTTC. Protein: CARSLRLARSDEQYF.

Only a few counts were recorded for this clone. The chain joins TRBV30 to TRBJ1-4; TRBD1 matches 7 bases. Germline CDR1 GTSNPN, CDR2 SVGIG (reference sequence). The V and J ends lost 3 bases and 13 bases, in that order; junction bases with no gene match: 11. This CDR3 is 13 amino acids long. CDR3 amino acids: CAWSVGPQGGLFF. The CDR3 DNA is TGTGCCTGGAGCGTAGGGCCTCAGGGGGGACTGTTTTTT.

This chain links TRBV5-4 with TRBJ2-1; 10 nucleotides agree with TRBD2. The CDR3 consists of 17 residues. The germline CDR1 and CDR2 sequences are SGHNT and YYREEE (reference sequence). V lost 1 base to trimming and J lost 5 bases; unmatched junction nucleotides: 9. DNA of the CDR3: TGTGCCAGCAGCTTGTTAGGAGTTGGGACTAGCGACAATGAGCAGTTCTTC. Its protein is CASSLLGVGTSDNEQFF.

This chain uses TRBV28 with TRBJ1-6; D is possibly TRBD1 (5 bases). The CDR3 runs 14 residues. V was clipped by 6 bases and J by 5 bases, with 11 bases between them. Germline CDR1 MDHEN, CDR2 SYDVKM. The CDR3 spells CASRADSNNSPLHF. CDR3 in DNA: TGTGCCAGCAGGGCCGACAGCAATAATTCACCCCTCCACTTT.

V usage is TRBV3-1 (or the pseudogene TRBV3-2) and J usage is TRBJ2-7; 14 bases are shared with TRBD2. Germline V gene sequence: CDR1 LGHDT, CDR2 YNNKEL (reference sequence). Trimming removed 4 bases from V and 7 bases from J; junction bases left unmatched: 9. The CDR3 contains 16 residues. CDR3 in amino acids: CASSPAGTSGSREQYF. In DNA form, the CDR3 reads TGTGCCAGCAGCCCAGCCGGGACTAGCGGGAGTAGGGAGCAGTACTTC.

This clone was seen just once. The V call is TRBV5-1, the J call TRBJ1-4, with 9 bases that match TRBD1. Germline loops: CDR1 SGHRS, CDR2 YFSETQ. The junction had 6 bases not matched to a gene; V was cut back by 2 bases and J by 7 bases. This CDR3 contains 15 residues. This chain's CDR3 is CASSLTGGVIEKLFF. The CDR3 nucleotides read TGCGCCAGCAGCTTAACAGGGGGCGTAATTGAAAAACTGTTTTTT.

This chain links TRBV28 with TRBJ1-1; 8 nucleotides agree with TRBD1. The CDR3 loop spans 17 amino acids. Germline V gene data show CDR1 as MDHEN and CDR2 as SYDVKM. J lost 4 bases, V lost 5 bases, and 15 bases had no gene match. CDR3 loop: CASSPGQGRPRSTEAFF. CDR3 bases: TGTGCCAGCAGTCCAGGACAGGGCAGGCCGAGGAGCACTGAAGCTTTCTTT.

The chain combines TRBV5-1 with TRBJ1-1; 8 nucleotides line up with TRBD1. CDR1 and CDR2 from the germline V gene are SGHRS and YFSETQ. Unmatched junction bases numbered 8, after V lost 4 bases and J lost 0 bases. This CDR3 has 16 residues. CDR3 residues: CASSPRQGPLNTEAFF. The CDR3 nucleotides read TGCGCCAGCAGCCCCCGACAGGGGCCCTTGAACACTGAAGCTTTCTTT.

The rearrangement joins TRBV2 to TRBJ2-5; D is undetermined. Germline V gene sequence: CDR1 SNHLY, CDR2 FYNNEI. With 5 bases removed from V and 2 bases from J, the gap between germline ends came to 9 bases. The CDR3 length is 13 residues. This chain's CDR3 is CASSRAEQETQYF. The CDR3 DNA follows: TGTGCCAGCAGTCGGGCGGAGCAAGAGACCCAGTACTTC.

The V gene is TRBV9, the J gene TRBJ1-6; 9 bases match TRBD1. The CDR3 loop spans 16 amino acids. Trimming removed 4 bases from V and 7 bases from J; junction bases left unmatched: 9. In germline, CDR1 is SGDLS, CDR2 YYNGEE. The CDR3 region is CASSPGTGRKNSPLHF. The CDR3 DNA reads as TGTGCCAGCAGCCCAGGGACAGGGCGAAAGAATTCACCCCTCCACTTT.

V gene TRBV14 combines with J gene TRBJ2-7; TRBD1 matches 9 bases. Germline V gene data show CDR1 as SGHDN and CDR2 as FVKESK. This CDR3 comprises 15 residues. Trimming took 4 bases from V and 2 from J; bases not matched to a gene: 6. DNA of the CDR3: TGTGCCAGCAGCCCGGAAGGGACAGGGCCCTACGAGCAGTACTTC. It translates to CASSPEGTGPYEQYF. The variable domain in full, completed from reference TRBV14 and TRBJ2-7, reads EAGVTQFPSHSVIEKGQTVTLRCDPISGHDNLYWYRRVMGKEIKFLLHFVKESKQDESGMPNNRFLAERTGGTYSTLKVQPAELEDSGVYFCASSPEGTGPYEQYFGPGTRLTVT.

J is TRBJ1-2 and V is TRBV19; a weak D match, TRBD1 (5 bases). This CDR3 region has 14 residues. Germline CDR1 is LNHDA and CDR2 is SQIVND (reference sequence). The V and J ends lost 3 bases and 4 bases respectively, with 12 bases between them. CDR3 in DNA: TGTGCCAGTAGTATGGATGGGACCGGCTATGGCTACACCTTC. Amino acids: CASSMDGTGYGYTF.

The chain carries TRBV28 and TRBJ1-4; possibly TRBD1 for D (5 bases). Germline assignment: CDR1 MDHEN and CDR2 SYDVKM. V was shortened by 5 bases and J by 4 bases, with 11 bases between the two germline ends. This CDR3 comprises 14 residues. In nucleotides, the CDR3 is TGTGCCAGCAGTCCAGGACACGGTAATGAAAAACTGTTTTTT. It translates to CASSPGHGNEKLFF.

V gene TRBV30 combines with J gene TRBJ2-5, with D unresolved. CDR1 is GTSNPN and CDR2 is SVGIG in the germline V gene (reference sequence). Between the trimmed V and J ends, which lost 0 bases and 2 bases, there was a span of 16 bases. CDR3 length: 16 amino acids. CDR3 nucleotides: TGTGCCTGGAGTGTACTTGCGGCTCCTCTACAAGAGACCCAGTACTTC. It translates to CAWSVLAAPLQETQYF. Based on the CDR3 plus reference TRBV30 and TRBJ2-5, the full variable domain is SQTIHQWPATLVQPVGSPLSLECTVEGTSNPNLYWYRQAAGRGLQLLFYSVGIGQISSEVPQNLSASRPQDRQFILSSKKLLLSDSGFYLCAWSVLAAPLQETQYFGPGTRLLVL.

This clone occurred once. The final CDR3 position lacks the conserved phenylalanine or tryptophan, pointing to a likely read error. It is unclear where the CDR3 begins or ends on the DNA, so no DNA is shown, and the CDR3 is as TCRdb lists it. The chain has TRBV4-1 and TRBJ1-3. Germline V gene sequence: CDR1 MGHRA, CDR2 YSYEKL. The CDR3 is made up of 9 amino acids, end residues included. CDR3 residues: CASSPIKEI.

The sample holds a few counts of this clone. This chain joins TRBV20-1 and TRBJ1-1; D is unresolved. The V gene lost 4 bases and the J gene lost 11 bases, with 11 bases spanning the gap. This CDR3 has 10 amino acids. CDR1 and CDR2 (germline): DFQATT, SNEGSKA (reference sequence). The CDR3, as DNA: TGCAGTGCTACCCTGACTGGGGCTTTCTTT. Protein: CSATLTGAFF.

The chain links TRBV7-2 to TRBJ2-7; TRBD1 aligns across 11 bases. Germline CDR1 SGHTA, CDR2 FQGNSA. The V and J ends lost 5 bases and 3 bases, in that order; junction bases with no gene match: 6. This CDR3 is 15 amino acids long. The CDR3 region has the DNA TGTGCCAGCAGCAGCGGGACAGGGGGTTTCTACGAGCAGTACTTC. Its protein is CASSSGTGGFYEQYF.

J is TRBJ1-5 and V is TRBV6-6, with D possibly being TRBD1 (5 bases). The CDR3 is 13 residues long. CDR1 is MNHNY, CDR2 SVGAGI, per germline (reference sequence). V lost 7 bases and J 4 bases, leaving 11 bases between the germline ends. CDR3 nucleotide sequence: TGTGCCAGCAAAAGACCAGGGAATCAGCCCCAGCATTTT. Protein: CASKRPGNQPQHF.

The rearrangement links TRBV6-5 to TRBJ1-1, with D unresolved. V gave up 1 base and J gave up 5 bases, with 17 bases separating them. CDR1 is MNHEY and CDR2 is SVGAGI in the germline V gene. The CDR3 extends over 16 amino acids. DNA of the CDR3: TGTGCCAGCAGTTACTTAGTAAGGACGGCGGCGACTGAAGCTTTCTTT. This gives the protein CASSYLVRTAATEAFF.